This T cell receptor beta chain was identified in a study of OX40 agonist ivuxolimab in advanced cancers. Per germline, CDR1 LGHNA and CDR2 YSLEER. V was trimmed by 0 bases and J by 4 bases, leaving 4 bases between them. This CDR3 spans 13 amino acids. There are a few counts of this clone. Some clones are missing from TCRdb's copy, which holds only in-frame ones; the method was immunoSEQ multiplex PCR. The repertoire consists of just under 55,000 clones, with approximately 80% occurring once and the leading ten covering roughly 4.6%. The receptor comes from an adult with an advanced solid tumor such as melanoma, head and neck, liver or kidney cancer. Material: CD4+ or CD8+ T cells sorted from blood, obtained in a trial of the OX40 agonist ivuxolimab. The rearrangement links TRBV4-3 to TRBJ2-1, with unresolved D. CDR3 nucleotides: TGCGCCAGCAGCCAAGAGCCTTACAATGAGCAGTTCTTC. It translates to CASSQEPYNEQFF.